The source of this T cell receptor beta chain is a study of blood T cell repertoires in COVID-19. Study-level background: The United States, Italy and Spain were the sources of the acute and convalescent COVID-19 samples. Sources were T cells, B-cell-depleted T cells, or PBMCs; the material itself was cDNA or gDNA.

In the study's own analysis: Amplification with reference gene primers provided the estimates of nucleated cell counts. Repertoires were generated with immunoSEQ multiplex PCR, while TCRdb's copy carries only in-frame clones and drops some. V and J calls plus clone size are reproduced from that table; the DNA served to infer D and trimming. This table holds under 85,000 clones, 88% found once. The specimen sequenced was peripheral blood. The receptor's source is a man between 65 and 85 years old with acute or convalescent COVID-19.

CDR3 DNA: TGCAGTGCTAGTGACCACAGGGGTTCTGGCTACACCTTC. This encodes CSASDHRGSGYTF. The chain employs TRBV20-1 and TRBJ1-2, with 7 bases that match TRBD1. The CDR3 contains 13 residues. The ends lost 3 bases at V and 7 bases at J; junction bases unmatched: 8. CDR1 DFQATT and CDR2 SNEGSKA come from the germline V gene (reference sequence).